This TCR beta chain appears in the sequencing data of a study of beta chain features in type 1 diabetes. Study context: In age, gender and cell yields, patients were similar to healthy donors.

The CDR3 is 16 residues long. Germline V gene lookup returns CDR1 SSHAT and CDR2 FNYEAQ (reference sequence). The sample holds a few counts of this clone. The antigen is unknown. Germline and junction disagree at one end, which may indicate a read error. General study points: When Type 1 diabetes patients were examined, their TCRB CDR3s proved moderately but significantly shorter in all four CD4+ subsets.

The authors took one heparinised blood draw, averaging about 120 mL, from each donor. It was via CD45RO/CCR7/CD25/CD127/CD95/CD27 that CD4+ naive, central memory, regulatory and stem cell-like memory cells were sorted. The purity of all sorted populations exceeded 95%. Expressed TCRB transcripts got sequenced, as all isolated RNA was reverse transcribed. Here immunoSEQ multiplex PCR was the method, and the copy in TCRdb shows in-frame clones only, minus some. The table has some 640,000 clones, more than 13% seen once; the top ten hold roughly 0.04%. The TCR originated in a man aged 18-30 years with type 1 diabetes. The sequenced sample was naive CD4+ T cells from blood. The chain combines TRBV7-7 with TRBJ2-2; 8 bases agree with TRBD2. CDR3: CASSLVAGGPTGELFF. The CDR3 nucleotides read TGTGCTAGCAGCTTAGTCGCGGGGGGCCCGACCGGGGAGCTGTTTTTT.